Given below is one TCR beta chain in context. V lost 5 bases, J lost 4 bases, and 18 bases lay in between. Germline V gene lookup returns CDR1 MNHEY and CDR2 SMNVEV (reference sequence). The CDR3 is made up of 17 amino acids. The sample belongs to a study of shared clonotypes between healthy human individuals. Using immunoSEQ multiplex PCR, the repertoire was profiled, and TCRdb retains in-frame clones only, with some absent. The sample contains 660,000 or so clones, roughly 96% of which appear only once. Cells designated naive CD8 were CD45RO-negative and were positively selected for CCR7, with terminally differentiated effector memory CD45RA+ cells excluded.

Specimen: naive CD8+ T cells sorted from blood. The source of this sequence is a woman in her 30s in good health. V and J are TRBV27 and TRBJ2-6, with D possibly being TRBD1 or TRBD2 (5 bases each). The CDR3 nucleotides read TGTGCCAGCAGTAAGCTCCCGGGACCTACCGGGGCCAACGTCCTGACTTTC. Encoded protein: CASSKLPGPTGANVLTF.